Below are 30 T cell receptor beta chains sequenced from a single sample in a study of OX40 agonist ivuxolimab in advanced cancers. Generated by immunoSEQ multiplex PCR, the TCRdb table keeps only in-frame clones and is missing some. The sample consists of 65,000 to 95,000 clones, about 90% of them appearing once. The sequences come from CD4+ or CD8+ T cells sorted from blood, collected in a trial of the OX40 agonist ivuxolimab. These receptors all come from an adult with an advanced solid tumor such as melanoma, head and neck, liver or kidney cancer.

The CDR3 reads CASSQGSSGNTIYF. In DNA form, the CDR3 reads TGTGCCAGCAGTCAGGGGTCCTCTGGAAACACCATATATTTT. This sequence joins TRBV6-5 and TRBJ1-3, with TRBD1 as a possible D gene (6 bases). V was clipped by 5 bases and J by 0 bases, with 8 bases between them. The germline V gene has CDR1 MNHEY and CDR2 SVGAGI. The CDR3 contains 14 residues.

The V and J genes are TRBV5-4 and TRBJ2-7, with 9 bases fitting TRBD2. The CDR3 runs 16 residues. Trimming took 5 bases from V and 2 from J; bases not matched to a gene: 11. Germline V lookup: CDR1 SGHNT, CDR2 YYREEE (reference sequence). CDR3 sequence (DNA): TGTGCCAGCAGTACCCCCTTCGGCGGGAGGGCCTACGAGCAGTACTTC. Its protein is CASSTPFGGRAYEQYF.

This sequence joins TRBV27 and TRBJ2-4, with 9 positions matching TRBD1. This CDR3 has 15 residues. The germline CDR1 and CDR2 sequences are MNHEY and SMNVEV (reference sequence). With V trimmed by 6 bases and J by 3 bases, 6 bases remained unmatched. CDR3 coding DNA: TGTGCCAGCAGGGGACAGGGAATAGACAAAAACATTCAGTACTTC. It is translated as CASRGQGIDKNIQYF.

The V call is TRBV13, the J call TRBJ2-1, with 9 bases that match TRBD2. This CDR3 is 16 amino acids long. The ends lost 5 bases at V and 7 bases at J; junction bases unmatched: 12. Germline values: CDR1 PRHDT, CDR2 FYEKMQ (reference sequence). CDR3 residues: CASSTRAGGPWNEQFF. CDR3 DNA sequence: TGTGCCAGCAGCACGAGGGCGGGAGGGCCATGGAATGAGCAGTTCTTC.

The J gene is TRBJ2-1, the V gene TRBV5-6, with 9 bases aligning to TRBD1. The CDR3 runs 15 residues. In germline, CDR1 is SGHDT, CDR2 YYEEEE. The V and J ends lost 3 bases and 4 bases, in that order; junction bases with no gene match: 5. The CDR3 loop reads CASSWGQGGYNEQFF. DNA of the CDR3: TGTGCCAGCAGCTGGGGACAGGGAGGTTACAATGAGCAGTTCTTC.

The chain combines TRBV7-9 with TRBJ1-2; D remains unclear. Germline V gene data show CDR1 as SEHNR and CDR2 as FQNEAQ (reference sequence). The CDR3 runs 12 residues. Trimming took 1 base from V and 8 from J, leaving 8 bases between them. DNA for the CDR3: TGTGCCAGCAGCTTAGTTGGAGGGGGCTACACCTTC. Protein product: CASSLVGGGYTF.

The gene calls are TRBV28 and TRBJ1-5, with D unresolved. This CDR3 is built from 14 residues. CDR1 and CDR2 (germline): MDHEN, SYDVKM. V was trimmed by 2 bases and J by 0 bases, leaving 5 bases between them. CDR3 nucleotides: TGTGCCAGCAGTTTAGTTTTTAGCAATCAGCCCCAGCATTTT. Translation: CASSLVFSNQPQHF.

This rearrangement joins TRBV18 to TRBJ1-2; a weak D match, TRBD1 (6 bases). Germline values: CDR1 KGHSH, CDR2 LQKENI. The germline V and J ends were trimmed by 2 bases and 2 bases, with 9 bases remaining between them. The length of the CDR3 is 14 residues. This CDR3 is CASSPGGGNYGYTF. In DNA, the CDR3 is TGTGCCAGCTCACCAGGAGGGGGGAACTATGGCTACACCTTC. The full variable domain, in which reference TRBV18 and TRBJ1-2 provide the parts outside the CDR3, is NAGVMQNPRHLVRRRGQEARLRCSPMKGHSHVYWYRQLPEEGLKFMVYLQKENIIDESGMPKERFSAEFPKEGPSILRIQQVVRGDSAAYFCASSPGGGNYGYTFGSGTRLTVV.

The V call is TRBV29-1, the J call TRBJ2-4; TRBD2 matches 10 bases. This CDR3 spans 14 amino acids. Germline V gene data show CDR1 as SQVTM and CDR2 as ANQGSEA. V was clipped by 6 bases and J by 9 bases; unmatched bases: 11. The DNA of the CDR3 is TGCAGCGTCGCTCCAGTAGCGGGAGGCCTCATTCAGTACTTC. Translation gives CSVAPVAGGLIQYF.

In DNA, the CDR3 is TGTGCCAGCAGCGTCCAGGGGGGATCCTACGAGCAGTACTTC. As protein: CASSVQGGSYEQYF. The V and J genes are TRBV9 and TRBJ2-7; a weak D match, TRBD1 (7 bases). CDR1 and CDR2 from the germline V gene are SGDLS and YYNGEE. The CDR3 has 14 residues. V was clipped by 2 bases and J by 1 base, with 10 bases between them.

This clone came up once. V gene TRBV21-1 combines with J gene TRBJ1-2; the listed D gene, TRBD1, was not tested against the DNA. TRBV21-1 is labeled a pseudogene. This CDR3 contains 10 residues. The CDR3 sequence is CASRDSGYTF. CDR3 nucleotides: TGTGCCAGCAGGGACAGCGGCTACACCTTC.

Here the CDR3 reads CASTLSRGYEQYF. CDR3 bases: TGCGCCAGCACCCTAAGTAGGGGCTACGAGCAGTACTTC. The V gene is TRBV5-1, the J gene TRBJ2-7, with TRBD1 as a possible D gene (5 bases). Germline CDR1 is SGHRS and CDR2 is YFSETQ. The V end lost 6 bases, the J end lost 3 bases, and 13 bases lay between the germline ends. This CDR3 region has 13 residues.

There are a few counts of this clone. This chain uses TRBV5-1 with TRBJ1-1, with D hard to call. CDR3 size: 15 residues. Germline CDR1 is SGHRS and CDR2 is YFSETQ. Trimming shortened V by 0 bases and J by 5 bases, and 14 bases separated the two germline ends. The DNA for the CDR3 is TGCGCCAGCAGCTTGGTCCGACCGGTTGGGACTGAAGCTTTCTTT. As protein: CASSLVRPVGTEAFF.

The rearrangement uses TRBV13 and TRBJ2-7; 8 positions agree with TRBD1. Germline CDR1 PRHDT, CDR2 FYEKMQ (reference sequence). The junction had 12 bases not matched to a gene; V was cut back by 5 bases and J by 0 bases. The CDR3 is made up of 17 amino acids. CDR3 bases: TGTGCCAGCAGCGCGATGACCCGGGACAGGAGCTCCTACGAGCAGTACTTC. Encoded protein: CASSAMTRDRSSYEQYF.

CDR3 sequence (DNA): TGTGCCAGCAGCCAAGAGTTGGGGAACAACTATGGCTACACCTTC. Protein product: CASSQELGNNYGYTF. V usage is TRBV4-2 and J usage is TRBJ1-2; unclear D gene. The CDR3 is 15 amino acids. Germline V gives CDR1 LGHNA, CDR2 YNFKEQ. Trimming took 0 bases from V and 2 from J, leaving 10 bases between them.

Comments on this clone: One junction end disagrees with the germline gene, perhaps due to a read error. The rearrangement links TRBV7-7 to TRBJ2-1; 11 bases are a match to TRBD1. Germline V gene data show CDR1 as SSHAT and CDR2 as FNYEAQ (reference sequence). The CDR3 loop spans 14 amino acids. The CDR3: CASSPGTGGNEQFF. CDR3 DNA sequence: TGTGCTAGCAGCCCAGGGACAGGGGGCAATGAGCAGTTCTTC.

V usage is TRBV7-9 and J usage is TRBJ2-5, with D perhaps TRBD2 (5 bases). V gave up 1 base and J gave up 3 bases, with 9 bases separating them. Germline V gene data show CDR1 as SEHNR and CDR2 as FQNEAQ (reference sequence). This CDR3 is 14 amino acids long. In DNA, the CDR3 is TGTGCCAGCAGCTTAGGGCTAGCAGAAGAGACCCAGTACTTC. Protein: CASSLGLAEETQYF.

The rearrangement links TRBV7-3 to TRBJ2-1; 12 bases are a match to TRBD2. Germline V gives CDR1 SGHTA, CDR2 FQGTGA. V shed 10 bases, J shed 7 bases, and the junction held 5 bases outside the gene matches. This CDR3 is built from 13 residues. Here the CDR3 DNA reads TGTGCCACCTCGACTAGCGGGAGTAATGAGCAGTTCTTC. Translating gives CATSTSGSNEQFF.

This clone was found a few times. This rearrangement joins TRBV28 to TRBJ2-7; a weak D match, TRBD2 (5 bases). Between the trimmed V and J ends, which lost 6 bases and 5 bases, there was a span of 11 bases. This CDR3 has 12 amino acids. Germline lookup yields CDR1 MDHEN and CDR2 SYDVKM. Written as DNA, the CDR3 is TGTGCCAGCAGGGCTAGCTCTCACGAGCAGTACTTC. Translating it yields CASRASSHEQYF.

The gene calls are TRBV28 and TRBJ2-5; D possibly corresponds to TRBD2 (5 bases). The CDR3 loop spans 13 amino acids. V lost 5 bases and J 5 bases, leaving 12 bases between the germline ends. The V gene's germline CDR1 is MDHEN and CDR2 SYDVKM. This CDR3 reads CASSPLSGETQYF. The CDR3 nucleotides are TGTGCCAGCAGTCCACTCTCGGGGGAGACCCAGTACTTC.

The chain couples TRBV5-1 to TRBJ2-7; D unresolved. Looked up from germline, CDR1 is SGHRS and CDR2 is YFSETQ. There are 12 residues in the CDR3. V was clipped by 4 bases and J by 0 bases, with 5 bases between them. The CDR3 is CASSASSYEQYF. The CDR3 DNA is TGCGCCAGCAGCGCCAGCTCCTACGAGCAGTACTTC.

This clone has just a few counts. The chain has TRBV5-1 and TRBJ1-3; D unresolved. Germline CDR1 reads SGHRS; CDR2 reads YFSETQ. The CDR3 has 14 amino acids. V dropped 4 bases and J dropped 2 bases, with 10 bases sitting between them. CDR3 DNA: TGCGCCAGCAGCCCTGACTTGGCTGGAAACACCATATATTTT. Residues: CASSPDLAGNTIYF.

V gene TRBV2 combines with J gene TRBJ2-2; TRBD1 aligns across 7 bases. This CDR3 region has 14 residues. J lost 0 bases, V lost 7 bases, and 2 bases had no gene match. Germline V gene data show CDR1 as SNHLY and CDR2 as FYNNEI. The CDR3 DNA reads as TGTGCCAGCAAGGGGACAGCGAACACCGGGGAGCTGTTTTTT. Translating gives CASKGTANTGELFF.

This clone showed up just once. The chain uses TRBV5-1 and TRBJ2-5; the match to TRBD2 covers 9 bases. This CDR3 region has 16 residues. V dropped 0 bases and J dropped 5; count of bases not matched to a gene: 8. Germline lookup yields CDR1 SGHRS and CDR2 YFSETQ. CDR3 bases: TGCGCCAGCAGCTTGGATAGCGGGAGTTTTTCGGAGACCCAGTACTTC. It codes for CASSLDSGSFSETQYF.

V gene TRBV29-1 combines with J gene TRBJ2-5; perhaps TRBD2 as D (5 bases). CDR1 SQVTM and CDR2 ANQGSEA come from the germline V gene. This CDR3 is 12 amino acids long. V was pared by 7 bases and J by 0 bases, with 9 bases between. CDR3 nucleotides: TGCAGCGCCGGAGGACACCAAGAGACCCAGTACTTC. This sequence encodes CSAGGHQETQYF.

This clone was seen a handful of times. CDR3 region: CASSPDPSGSYEQYF. The CDR3 DNA is TGTGCCAGCAGCCCTGACCCCTCGGGCTCCTACGAGCAGTACTTC. The chain joins TRBV9 to TRBJ2-7; D remains ambiguous. Trimming cost V 4 bases and J 0 bases, with 14 bases left between them. Germline values: CDR1 SGDLS, CDR2 YYNGEE. The CDR3 sequence is 15 residues long.

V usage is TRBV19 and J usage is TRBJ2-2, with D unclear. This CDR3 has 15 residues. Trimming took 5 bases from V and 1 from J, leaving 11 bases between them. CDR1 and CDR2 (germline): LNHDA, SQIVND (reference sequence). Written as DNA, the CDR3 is TGTGCCAGTAGTCTCAGGACGGAGAACACCGGGGAGCTGTTTTTT. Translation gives CASSLRTENTGELFF. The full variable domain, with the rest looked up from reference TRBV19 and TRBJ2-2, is DGGITQSPKYLFRKEGQNVTLSCEQNLNHDAMYWYRQDPGQGLRLIYYSQIVNDFQKGDIAEGYSVSREKKESFPLTVTSAQKNPTAFYLCASSLRTENTGELFFGEGSRLTVL.

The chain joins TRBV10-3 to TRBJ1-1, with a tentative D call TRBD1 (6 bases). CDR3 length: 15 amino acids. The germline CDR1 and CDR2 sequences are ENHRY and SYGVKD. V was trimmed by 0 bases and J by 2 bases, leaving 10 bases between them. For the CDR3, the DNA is TGTGCCATCAGTGAGTCGGGGGCCGGAAACACTGAAGCTTTCTTT. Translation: CAISESGAGNTEAFF.

The CDR3 region is CASRPGSGYTF. In nucleotides, the CDR3 is TGTGCCAGCCGCCCAGGGAGCGGCTACACCTTC. The chain combines TRBV28 with TRBJ1-2, with D possibly being TRBD1 (5 bases). Germline CDR1 reads MDHEN; CDR2 reads SYDVKM. This CDR3 has 11 residues. Trimming took 8 bases from V and 8 from J, leaving 12 bases between them.

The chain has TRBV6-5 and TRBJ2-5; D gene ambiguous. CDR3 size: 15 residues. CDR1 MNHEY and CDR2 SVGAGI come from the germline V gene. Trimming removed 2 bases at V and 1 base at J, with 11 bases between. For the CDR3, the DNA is TGTGCCAGCAGTTACGGTTGGCAGTCCCAAGAGACCCAGTACTTC. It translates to CASSYGWQSQETQYF.